This TCR beta chain was captured by sequencing in a study of tumor and adjacent non-tumor tissue in lung cancer. On the study more broadly: Around 4.4 million productive TCRbeta reads were obtained per sample on average.

RNA was extracted from bulk tissue without any cell sorting. The length of the CDR3 is 15 residues. CDR1 MNHNY and CDR2 SVGAGI come from the germline V gene (reference sequence). In regard to this clonotype: This CDR3 is missing its conserved last phenylalanine or tryptophan, likely due to a read error.

The library came from three nested PCR rounds adapted from ARM-PCR protocols. TCRdb redid the calling of the multiplex PCR reads with MiXCR, one entry per CDR3 protein. The sample has tens of thousands of distinct CDR3 sequences, about two thirds seen once; the top ten hold 10% to 15%. The sequence was obtained from a woman in her seventies with non-small cell lung cancer. The rearrangement joins TRBV6-6 to TRBJ2-3, with TRBD1 identical over 7 bases. Sequenced: lung tumor tissue. The chain's CDR3 is CTSSSGAGGADTQYS. The CDR3 nucleotides read TGTACCAGCAGTTCCGGGGCAGGGGGTGCAGATACGCAGTATTCT.